These 25 T cell receptor beta chains originate from one sample sequenced in a study of cytomegalovirus exposure and HLA in healthy donors. The PCR used 60 Vbeta and 13 Jbeta primers. Measured with immunoSEQ multiplex PCR; TCRdb has only the in-frame clones, and not every one. Among about 130,000 clones listed, over 60% were seen once. Sequenced material: PBMCs. These receptors were taken from a male donor in good health and CMV-seropositive.

This clone was seen a few times. This chain links TRBV5-6 with TRBJ2-2, with D unresolved. V was clipped by 4 bases and J by 0 bases, with 13 bases between them. Germline V CDR1 and CDR2: SGHDT, YYEEEE. This CDR3 is 16 amino acids long. As DNA, the CDR3 is TGTGCCAGCAGCCCAAGACATGACGCGAACACCGGGGAGCTGTTTTTT. It encodes CASSPRHDANTGELFF.

The V gene is TRBV4-2, the J gene TRBJ1-1; 8 bases align to TRBD1. The ends lost 4 bases at V and 4 bases at J; junction bases unmatched: 11. Germline V gene lookup returns CDR1 LGHNA and CDR2 YNFKEQ. CDR3 size: 16 residues. In DNA, the CDR3 is TGTGCCAGCAGCCCCCTCCAGGGGGCCAAGGGCACTGAAGCTTTCTTT. Encoded protein: CASSPLQGAKGTEAFF.

This sequence joins TRBV27 and TRBJ2-1; 13 bases match TRBD2. V gave up 2 bases and J gave up 3 bases; unmatched junction bases: 4. In germline, CDR1 is MNHEY, CDR2 SMNVEV (reference sequence). CDR3 size: 17 residues. This CDR3 reads CASSLRLAGGSYNEQFF. The CDR3 region has the DNA TGTGCCAGCAGTTTACGACTAGCGGGAGGTAGCTACAATGAGCAGTTCTTC.

The genes are TRBV5-5 and TRBJ2-7; 10 bases map to TRBD1. Germline trimming cut 0 bases from V and 7 bases from J; bases unmatched to any gene: 10. Germline loops: CDR1 SGHKS, CDR2 YYEKEE (reference sequence). There are 16 residues in the CDR3. CDR3 protein: CASSLGEGTGVWEQYF. CDR3 coding DNA: TGTGCCAGCAGCTTGGGAGAGGGGACAGGGGTGTGGGAGCAGTACTTC.

On this clone itself: At one end, the junction sequence differs from germline, possibly due to a read error. The chain uses TRBV11-1 and TRBJ2-7; the D gene is possibly TRBD1 (6 bases). Germline CDR1 is SGHAT and CDR2 is FQDESV (reference sequence). CDR3 length equals 15 residues. DNA for the CDR3: TGTGCCAGCAGCTTCGCACAGGGAGATTGGTACGAGCAGCACTTC. As protein: CASSFAQGDWYEQHF.

The J gene is TRBJ2-7, the V gene TRBV5-1; TRBD1 agrees at 9 bases. V shed 0 bases, J shed 4 bases, and the junction held 8 bases outside the gene matches. This CDR3 contains 16 residues. Germline V CDR1 and CDR2: SGHRS, YFSETQ. CDR3: CASSLAGTGPVYEQYF. The DNA of the CDR3 is TGCGCCAGCAGCTTGGCCGGGACAGGGCCGGTTTACGAGCAGTACTTC.

This clone was observed a few times. V and J are TRBV2 and TRBJ2-3; 10 bases fit TRBD2. Germline loops: CDR1 SNHLY, CDR2 FYNNEI. The CDR3 has 17 amino acids. The V gene end was trimmed by 4 bases and the J gene end by 2 bases; junction bases not matched to a gene: 9. Written as DNA, the CDR3 is TGTGCCAGCAGTGCACGAGCGGGGGGGCTCTTCACAGATACGCAGTATTTT. This codes for CASSARAGGLFTDTQYF.

The rearrangement links TRBV30 to TRBJ1-6, with D hard to call. The germline V and J ends were trimmed by 2 bases and 5 bases, with 4 bases remaining between them. Germline CDR1 and CDR2: GTSNPN and SVGIG (reference sequence). CDR3 length equals 12 residues. The CDR3 loop is CAWSTDNSPLHF. The CDR3 DNA reads as TGTGCCTGGAGTACAGATAATTCACCCCTCCACTTT.

DNA for the CDR3: TGTGCCAGCAGCTCCAGGCTTGAGCAGTTCTTC. Protein product: CASSSRLEQFF. This sequence joins TRBV7-9 and TRBJ2-1; D unresolved. The CDR3 length is 11 residues. CDR1 SEHNR and CDR2 FQNEAQ come from the germline V gene (reference sequence). The V end lost 4 bases, the J end lost 9 bases, and 7 bases lay between the germline ends.

The V call is TRBV5-8, the J call TRBJ2-3, with 11 bases that match TRBD2. Trimming took 2 bases from V and 5 from J; bases not matched to a gene: 10. The CDR3 runs to 17 residues. Germline-derived CDR1 and CDR2 are SGHTS and YDEGEE. In nucleotides, the CDR3 is TGTGCCAGCAGCTTTGGGACTAGCGGTGTCGAGGGAGATACGCAGTATTTT. Protein product: CASSFGTSGVEGDTQYF. Combining the CDR3 with reference TRBV5-8 and TRBJ2-3 gives the whole variable domain EAGVTQSPTHLIKTRGQQATLRCSPISGHTSVYWYQQALGLGLQFLLWYDEGEERNRGNFPPRFSGRQFPNYSSELNVNALELEDSALYLCASSFGTSGVEGDTQYFGPGTRLTVL.

This chain links TRBV28 with TRBJ2-5; 10 bases are shared with TRBD1. The germline gives CDR1 MDHEN, CDR2 SYDVKM. The CDR3 spans 15 residues. Germline trimming cut 6 bases from V and 5 bases from J; bases unmatched to any gene: 9. CDR3 sequence reads: CASRSTGGASETQYF. The CDR3, as DNA: TGTGCCAGCAGATCGACAGGGGGCGCGTCGGAGACCCAGTACTTC.

V is TRBV25-1 and J is TRBJ2-1; 9 positions match TRBD1. Per the germline V gene, CDR1 is MGHDK and CDR2 is SYGVNS. CDR3 length: 14 amino acids. Trimming cost V 10 bases and J 3 bases; bases outside gene matches: 7. The CDR3 here is CATRDREFYNEQFF. For the CDR3, the DNA is TGTGCCACCCGGGACAGGGAATTCTACAATGAGCAGTTCTTC.

V is TRBV5-8 and J is TRBJ1-5; the match to TRBD1 covers 7 bases. After removal of 4 bases from V and 2 bases from J, the junction contained 6 bases not matched to a gene. Germline loops: CDR1 SGHTS, CDR2 YDEGEE. The CDR3 is made up of 15 amino acids. CDR3 DNA sequence: TGTGCCAGCAGCACAGGGGTTCGAGGCAATCAGCCCCAGCATTTT. This sequence encodes CASSTGVRGNQPQHF. The variable domain in full, completed from reference TRBV5-8 and TRBJ1-5, reads EAGVTQSPTHLIKTRGQQATLRCSPISGHTSVYWYQQALGLGLQFLLWYDEGEERNRGNFPPRFSGRQFPNYSSELNVNALELEDSALYLCASSTGVRGNQPQHFGDGTRLSIL.

This rearrangement joins TRBV6-5 to TRBJ1-5; the D is unclear. Trimming stripped 2 bases from V and 5 bases from J, with 7 bases between. Germline V lookup: CDR1 MNHEY, CDR2 SVGAGI. The CDR3 sequence is 13 residues long. The CDR3: CASSYEGHQPQHF. The CDR3 nucleotides are TGTGCCAGCAGTTACGAGGGTCATCAGCCCCAGCATTTT.

This clone was observed a few times. Here the CDR3 reads CASSPRRGQSFSPLHF. CDR3 sequence (DNA): TGTGCCAGCAGCCCCCGGAGAGGACAGTCTTTTTCACCCCTCCACTTT. This chain links TRBV21-1 with TRBJ1-6; the table's D call of TRBD1 was not tested on the DNA. TRBV21-1 is classified as a pseudogene. This CDR3 has 16 residues.

This CDR3 is CASSLERYSPLHF. CDR3 nucleotides: TGTGCCAGCAGCTTAGAACGGTACTCACCCCTCCACTTT. The chain joins TRBV11-1 to TRBJ1-6; D not certain. The CDR3 length is 13 residues. CDR1 and CDR2 (germline): SGHAT, FQDESV (reference sequence). The V gene lost 1 base and the J gene lost 10 bases, with 8 bases spanning the gap.

The chain links TRBV18 to TRBJ1-1; D unresolved. The CDR3 runs to 14 residues. V was shortened by 0 bases and J by 3 bases, with 8 bases between the two germline ends. Germline V gives CDR1 KGHSH, CDR2 LQKENI. CDR3 protein: CASSPPFGDTEAFF. The CDR3 DNA is TGTGCCAGCTCACCACCGTTCGGGGACACTGAAGCTTTCTTT.

The chain couples TRBV6-4 to TRBJ2-1; 11 nucleotides align to TRBD2. CDR3 length equals 15 residues. V trimming: 5 bases; J trimming: 8 bases; junction bases outside the gene matches: 8. The germline V gene has CDR1 MRHNA and CDR2 SNTAGT. In DNA, the CDR3 is TGTGCCAGCAGTAAAACTAGCGGGAGTACAGATGAGCAGTTCTTC. This encodes CASSKTSGSTDEQFF.

The chain employs TRBV9 and TRBJ2-3; 9 bases line up with TRBD2. This CDR3 is built from 16 residues. Germline V gene lookup returns CDR1 SGDLS and CDR2 YYNGEE. With 4 bases clipped from V and 5 bases from J, the junction kept 11 bases outside the gene matches. The CDR3: CASSSWAGGAVDTQYF. The CDR3, as DNA: TGTGCCAGCAGCTCCTGGGCGGGGGGGGCCGTAGATACGCAGTATTTT. Using reference TRBV9 and TRBJ2-3 for the parts outside the CDR3, the full variable domain is DSGVTQTPKHLITATGQRVTLRCSPRSGDLSVYWYQQSLDQGLQFLIQYYNGEERAKGNILERFSAQQFPDLHSELNLSSLELGDSALYFCASSSWAGGAVDTQYFGPGTRLTVL.

J is TRBJ2-3 and V is TRBV29-1, with a tentative D call TRBD1 (5 bases). Germline V gene sequence: CDR1 SQVTM, CDR2 ANQGSEA. CDR3 length: 13 amino acids. V was cut by 6 bases and J by 1 base, with 11 bases left in between. The CDR3 loop is CSVKGLGTDTQYF. In DNA, the CDR3 is TGCAGCGTAAAGGGGCTGGGCACAGATACGCAGTATTTT.

The V call is TRBV6-5, the J call TRBJ1-2; a possible D gene is TRBD1 (5 bases). With 2 bases removed from V and 4 bases from J, the gap between germline ends came to 11 bases. The germline V gene has CDR1 MNHEY and CDR2 SVGAGI. The CDR3 is 14 residues long. The DNA for the CDR3 is TGTGCCAGCAGTTACCTACCCGGGGGCTATGGCTACACCTTC. Protein: CASSYLPGGYGYTF.

This rearrangement joins TRBV6-6 to TRBJ1-2; TRBD1 matches at 8 bases. The germline V gene encodes CDR1 MNHNY and CDR2 SVGAGI (reference sequence). The CDR3 has 13 amino acids. Trimming cost V 5 bases and J 5 bases; bases outside gene matches: 4. The CDR3 loop is CASSTGGGYGYTF. CDR3 coding DNA: TGTGCCAGCAGTACAGGGGGTGGATATGGCTACACCTTC.

This chain joins TRBV13 and TRBJ2-2, with 8 positions matching TRBD2. J lost 6 bases, V lost 4 bases, and 10 bases had no gene match. The CDR3 has 16 residues. CDR1 and CDR2 from the germline V gene are PRHDT and FYEKMQ (reference sequence). The CDR3 nucleotides read TGTGCCAGCAGCTCCTGGCGGGGGGTCGAGGCCGGGGAGCTGTTTTTT. Protein product: CASSSWRGVEAGELFF.

This clone came up a few times. The V and J genes are TRBV21-1 and TRBJ2-2; the table calls TRBD2, which could not be checked here. TRBV21-1 is a pseudogene segment. The CDR3 is 15 amino acids. The CDR3 bases are TGTGCCAGCAGCAAATGTCGGGAGAACACCGGGGAGCTGTTTTTT. Amino acids: CASSKCRENTGELFF.

The chain combines TRBV4-2 with TRBJ1-6; D unresolved. The CDR3 runs to 18 residues. Trimming removed 0 bases from V and 7 bases from J, with 19 bases in between. Germline lookup yields CDR1 LGHNA and CDR2 YNFKEQ. This chain's CDR3 is CASSQDSLRAGGNSPLHF. As DNA, the CDR3 is TGTGCCAGCAGCCAAGATTCCCTCCGCGCGGGAGGGAATTCACCCCTCCACTTT.